This T cell receptor (beta chain) appears in the sequencing data of a study of technical replicates of blood from several donors. The repertoire was sequenced with immunoSEQ multiplex PCR; TCRdb's copy has only in-frame clones and lacks some. The sample has tens of thousands of clones; 85% to 95% are singletons. The specimen was PBMCs. The receptor was isolated from a human donor in good health. Some clones in this sample may be carry-over from other donors' samples.

Here the CDR3 reads CASSSGEGEYF. CDR3 DNA sequence: TGTGCCAGCAGTTCCGGGGAGGGGGAGTACTTC. This sequence joins TRBV5-6 and TRBJ2-7, with D perhaps matching TRBD2 (7 bases). V was shortened by 5 bases and J by 11 bases, with 14 bases between the two germline ends. The germline gives CDR1 SGHDT, CDR2 YYEEEE. CDR3 length equals 11 residues.